This TCR beta chain derives from a study of T-cell memory formation after mild COVID-19. TCRdb recomputed calls from the 5' RACE reads with MiXCR, one row per CDR3 protein. The sample lists 58,000 or so distinct CDR3 sequences; 28% were seen once. This clonotype was recorded once. Trimming took 8 bases from V and 3 from J; bases not matched to a gene: 9. This CDR3 comprises 15 residues. This receptor was taken from a man between 18 and 29 years old who had mild COVID-19 (a few samples of this study predate the infection). Cell type and time point are not known. The sequenced sample consisted of PBMCs or a T cell subset sorted from them (not recorded which). The chain is built from TRBV12-3 or TRBV12-4 and TRBJ2-2; 7 positions agree with TRBD1. The CDR3 is CASAPDRAHTGELFF. For the CDR3, the DNA is TGTGCCAGCGCTCCAGACAGGGCTCACACCGGGGAGCTGTTTTTT.